This record looks at one TCR beta chain sequence and its context. As yet, its antigen is unknown. CDR3-region Arm-PCR and iRepertoire HTBI primers produced the TCR beta libraries. TCRdb independently ran MiXCR on the multiplex PCR reads; one entry per CDR3 protein. Of 400,000 or so distinct CDR3 sequences listed, about a quarter are singletons. The data were obtained in a study of regulatory T cells in long-lasting Graves disease. Background on the study: In persistent Graves' disease, antithyroid drugs had been taken for over 5 years and TSH receptor antibodies stayed positive.

This sample's time point: persistent/refractory GD, antithyroid drugs over 5 years with positive TRAb. PBMC-derived RNA was used for the TCR library. Study-level findings and limits: Among the persistent patients, fewer than 3,000 public clonotypes were shared, more than the roughly 900 shared among new patients. Favored gene segments in persistent disease were TRBV28, TRBJ1-2 and TRBJ2-5.

V gave up 6 bases and J gave up 2 bases; unmatched junction bases: 13. This CDR3 has 20 residues. This receptor was taken from a female donor with Graves disease. This chain uses TRBV12-3 or TRBV12-4 with TRBJ2-2; TRBD2 aligns across 15 bases. The sample consisted of peripheral blood mononuclear cells (PBMCs), taken when the disease was refractory, from a patient treated with antithyroid drugs. This chain's CDR3 is CASSDFHWTSGRANTGELFF. In DNA, the CDR3 is TGTGCCAGCAGCGACTTTCATTGGACTAGCGGGAGGGCTAACACCGGGGAGCTGTTTTTT.